This T cell receptor beta chain appears in the sequencing data of a study of cytomegalovirus exposure and HLA in healthy donors. A remark on this clone: Its specificity is unknown.

V was pared by 5 bases and J by 7 bases, with 13 bases of the junction left unmatched. The germline V gene has CDR1 LNHDA and CDR2 SQIVND (reference sequence). The CDR3 spans 16 residues. PCR primers comprised 60 Vbeta and 13 Jbeta primers. Methods used by the authors: A later analysis counted about 80 million unique TCR beta chains, about 10 million shared. Some clones are missing from TCRdb's copy, which holds only in-frame ones; the method was immunoSEQ multiplex PCR. The V and J calls and clone size come from that table; D and trimming were worked out from the DNA. This sample's clone table lists about 48,000 clones. Notes on the study in general: Later analysis suggested links between common viral pathogens and several top significant clusters. It was confirmed in vitro that three of the CMV-associated chains were specific for CMV antigens.

At the time of sampling, donors were nominally healthy, though unrecorded immune exposures were likely. The rearrangement joins TRBV19 to TRBJ1-2; 10 positions match TRBD1. This clonotype was obtained from a woman between 40 and 55 years old in good health and CMV-seronegative. The specimen was PBMCs. The CDR3 reads CASSLPRTGGIGGYTF. The CDR3 DNA reads TGTGCCAGTAGTTTACCACGGACAGGGGGTATAGGTGGCTACACCTTC.